The sequence of this T cell receptor beta chain was determined in a study of identical twins. Whole-study findings and limits: While abundant cord blood beta clonotypes carried fewer insertions, memory repertoires showed no such pattern. Monozygotic twin pairs showed more out-of-frame TCR alpha sharing than models estimated.

Germline-derived CDR1 and CDR2 are ENHRY and SYGVKD. V was pared by 3 bases and J by 5 bases, with 11 bases between. The CDR3 runs to 13 residues. MiXCR, run by TCRdb on the 5' RACE reads, gives a single entry per CDR3 protein. The table shows about 550,000 distinct CDR3 sequences, with approximately 20% occurring only once. A word on this clonotype: Its target is unknown.

The same sample was also used in a study of yellow fever vaccine responses in identical twins. From that paper: Among the twins, the vaccine T cell response reportedly seemed partly convergent and partly personalized.

The clonotype comes from a woman younger than 35 in good health. This chain connects TRBV10-3 to TRBJ2-7; D tentatively reads TRBD1 or TRBD2 (6 bases each). The sequencing input was CD4+ T cells sorted from blood. The CDR3: CAISDKGGHEQYF. The CDR3 DNA is TGTGCCATCAGTGATAAAGGGGGGCACGAGCAGTACTTC.